This TCR beta chain was recorded in a study of T cell responses to AZD1222 COVID-19 vaccine. General observations from the study: CD4 TCRs associated with vaccination spanned spike, dominating at 160-218 and 743-854. Most donors were white British, females outnumbered males, and clonal diversity was possibly underestimated. Nearly half of spike-specific TCRs reportedly go after variant regions that carry no mutations.

CDR1 SGHTA and CDR2 FQGNSA come from the germline V gene. This CDR3 is built from 13 residues. V lost 6 bases and J lost 1, with 10 bases in between. TCRdb keeps only in-frame clones here, not all; method: immunoSEQ multiplex PCR. Seen here are over 150,000 clones, 88% observed once, and the top ten hold 2.5% to 4%. Of note for this clone: The antigen is undetermined.

This rearrangement joins TRBV7-2 to TRBJ2-7; D unresolved. The sequence came from an adult in good health. Specimen: peripheral blood, collected on day 0 of AZD1222 vaccination. In DNA form, the CDR3 reads TGTGCCAGCAGAGGCCCAGGATCCTACGAGCAGTACTTC. It specifies CASRGPGSYEQYF. The full variable domain, in which reference TRBV7-2 and TRBJ2-7 provide the parts outside the CDR3, is GAGVSQSPSNKVTEKGKDVELRCDPISGHTALYWYRQSLGQGLEFLIYFQGNSAPDKSGLPSDRFSAERTGGSVSTLTIQRTQQEDSAVYLCASRGPGSYEQYFGPGTRLTVT.